These 15 T cell receptor beta chains came from one sample sequenced in a study of response to subunit inactivated influenza vaccine. TCRdb redid the calling of the RT-PCR reads with MiXCR, one entry per CDR3 protein. The sample lists 170,000 or so distinct CDR3 sequences; about 10% were seen once. The source material was CD8+ T cells sorted from PBMCs, sampled about 23 months after vaccination. The receptors shown here come from a man aged 45 to 70 who received an inactivated influenza vaccine.

This clonotype turned up a few times. The gene calls are TRBV12-3 or TRBV12-4 and TRBJ2-5; 9 bases map to TRBD2. This CDR3 contains 14 residues. With 6 bases clipped from V and 5 bases from J, the junction kept 7 bases outside the gene matches. CDR3 in DNA: TGTGCCAGCAGACTAGCGGGTTGGCCCGAGACCCAGTACTTC. The encoded protein is CASRLAGWPETQYF.

This clonotype was counted at least ten times. This chain joins TRBV4-3 and TRBJ1-2; D uncertain. V lost 1 base, J lost 7 bases, and 13 bases lay in between. CDR3 size: 14 residues. Germline loops: CDR1 LGHNA, CDR2 YSLEER. The DNA of the CDR3 is TGCGCCAGCAGCCAAGTGTGGGGAAGAACTGGCTACACCTTC. Translating gives CASSQVWGRTGYTF.

This clonotype has a count of ten or more. This chain joins TRBV5-1 and TRBJ2-1; 7 positions match TRBD1. The CDR3 spans 14 residues. CDR1 is SGHRS, CDR2 YFSETQ, per germline. J was trimmed by 8 bases and V by 4 bases; bases with no gene match: 9. The CDR3 bases are TGCGCCAGCAGCCATTACAGGGGCCTTGATGAGCAGTTCTTC. As protein: CASSHYRGLDEQFF.

A few counts support this clonotype. The chain carries TRBV9 and TRBJ2-5; TRBD2 is a possible D gene (5 bases). The V end was cut by 0 bases, the J end by 1 base, with 16 bases between. The CDR3 totals 17 residues. The germline CDR1 and CDR2 sequences are SGDLS and YYNGEE. CDR3 nucleotides: TGTGCCAGCAGCGTAGACCCCGCTGGTGGGAGCCAAGAGACCCAGTACTTC. The encoded protein is CASSVDPAGGSQETQYF.

The V gene is TRBV7-9, the J gene TRBJ2-7, with 9 bases lining up with TRBD2. V shed 3 bases and J 2 bases; nucleotides not matched to a gene: 11. This CDR3 has 17 residues. The V gene's germline CDR1 is SEHNR and CDR2 FQNEAQ (reference sequence). The CDR3: CASSFSKTSGRPYEQYF. The CDR3 DNA sequence: TGTGCCAGCAGCTTTAGTAAGACTAGCGGACGACCCTACGAGCAGTACTTC.

The chain is built from TRBV9 and TRBJ1-2; D remains unclear. Germline assignment: CDR1 SGDLS and CDR2 YYNGEE. This CDR3 comprises 14 residues. Trimming took off 0 bases at V and 8 bases at J, with 14 bases between the two ends. The CDR3: CASSVALGSEGYTF. The DNA for the CDR3 is TGTGCCAGCAGCGTAGCTTTGGGGTCTGAGGGCTACACCTTC. The full variable domain, rest sourced from reference TRBV9 and TRBJ1-2, is DSGVTQTPKHLITATGQRVTLRCSPRSGDLSVYWYQQSLDQGLQFLIQYYNGEERAKGNILERFSAQQFPDLHSELNLSSLELGDSALYFCASSVALGSEGYTFGSGTRLTVV.

V gene TRBV12-3 or TRBV12-4 combines with J gene TRBJ2-2; the D call may be TRBD1 or TRBD2 (5 bases each). The CDR3 extends over 14 amino acids. The V and J ends lost 5 bases and 6 bases respectively, with 13 bases between them. As DNA, the CDR3 is TGTGCCAGCAGTACCGGGACCGGGGCCGGGGAGCTGTTTTTT. This encodes CASSTGTGAGELFF.

The chain links TRBV15 to TRBJ1-2; TRBD1 is a possible D gene (6 bases). Germline CDR1 is LNHNV and CDR2 is YYDKDF (reference sequence). This CDR3 has 15 amino acids. V was shortened by 0 bases and J by 7 bases, with 15 bases between the two germline ends. For the CDR3, the DNA is TGTGCCACCAGCAGAGACCAACTAGGGACATTTGGCTACACCTTC. Its translation: CATSRDQLGTFGYTF. Variable domain in full (rest from reference TRBV15 and TRBJ1-2): DAMVIQNPRYQVTQFGKPVTLSCSQTLNHNVMYWYQQKSSQAPKLLFHYYDKDFNNEADTPDNFQSRRPNTSFCFLDIRSPGLGDTAMYLCATSRDQLGTFGYTFGSGTRLTVV.

DNA of the CDR3: TGTGCCAGCAGTTTGCACAGGGGTGACACTGAAGCTTTCTTT. It translates to CASSLHRGDTEAFF. The chain recombines TRBV27 with TRBJ1-1, with 7 bases identical to TRBD1. CDR1 MNHEY and CDR2 SMNVEV come from the germline V gene (reference sequence). V trimming: 3 bases; J trimming: 3 bases; junction bases outside the gene matches: 4. CDR3 length equals 14 residues.

This clonotype was recorded at least ten times. The CDR3 bases are TGTGCCAGCACCCCCGGGACTTTTCTCTACGAGCAGTACTTC. This sequence encodes CASTPGTFLYEQYF. This chain uses TRBV7-8 with TRBJ2-7; a possible D gene is TRBD2 (6 bases). CDR3 size: 14 residues. V was cut by 7 bases and J by 3 bases, with 16 bases left in between. Germline V gene lookup returns CDR1 SGHVS and CDR2 FQNEAQ.

There are a few counts of this clonotype. This chain uses TRBV11-2 with TRBJ2-5; the D gene is possibly TRBD2 (6 bases). V was pared by 5 bases and J by 5 bases, with 18 bases between. The CDR3 is 15 amino acids. CDR1 and CDR2 from the germline V gene are SGHAT and FQNNGV. The CDR3 protein is CASSRTRSGRETQYF. CDR3 nucleotides: TGTGCCAGCAGCCGAACCCGGAGTGGGAGGGAGACCCAGTACTTC.

There are many counts of this clonotype. The chain is built from TRBV3-1 and TRBJ2-7; no firm D call. Germline lookup yields CDR1 LGHDT and CDR2 YNNKEL (reference sequence). The CDR3 has 11 amino acids. V was shortened by 3 bases and J by 3 bases, with 3 bases between the two germline ends. The CDR3 protein is CASSHNYEQYF. In nucleotides, the CDR3 is TGTGCCAGCAGCCACAACTACGAGCAGTACTTC.

The chain joins TRBV10-3 to TRBJ1-1; D gene ambiguous. CDR1 is ENHRY and CDR2 is SYGVKD in the germline V gene. Trimming stripped 3 bases from V and 1 base from J, with 15 bases between. The CDR3 has 16 amino acids. CDR3 sequence (DNA): TGTGCCATCAGTGAATTTGTGGAAGGCTCGAACACTGAAGCTTTCTTT. Protein: CAISEFVEGSNTEAFF.

This clonotype has only a few counts. The V and J genes are TRBV2 and TRBJ2-1, with TRBD1 matching over 9 bases. The CDR3 has 16 amino acids. The J segment lost 7 bases and the V segment lost 3 bases, leaving 10 bases of the junction unmatched. In germline, CDR1 is SNHLY, CDR2 FYNNEI. Here the CDR3 reads CASSDSGTGKWNEQFF. CDR3 nucleotide sequence: TGTGCCAGCAGTGATTCTGGGACAGGGAAGTGGAATGAGCAGTTCTTC.

This clonotype was found a few times. The V call is TRBV7-9, the J call TRBJ2-5; 7 bases agree with TRBD1. The V segment lost 5 bases and the J segment 5 bases; nucleotides outside the gene matches: 5. This CDR3 has 13 amino acids. Per the germline V gene, CDR1 is SEHNR and CDR2 is FQNEAQ (reference sequence). The CDR3 reads CASSPGQAETQYF. DNA for the CDR3: TGTGCCAGCAGCCCAGGACAGGCGGAGACCCAGTACTTC.